The 18 T cell receptor beta chains given below trace back to one sample, sequenced in a study of naive and memory T cell subsets. Described treatment: skin biopsy from PPD injection site in Mantoux-positive individual. The library had UMIs added by 3' ligation of an oligonucleotide to TCR cDNA. Amplification of ligated cDNA took four PCR rounds with SP2 and nested alpha and beta constant primers. TCRdb itself ran the UMI-ligation and nested PCR reads through MiXCR, one entry per CDR3 protein. The sample records 14,000 or so distinct CDR3 sequences, under 6.5% being singletons. Here the sequenced sample was skin, taken from a tuberculin skin test site. These receptors were collected from an adult in good health.

The table lists this clonotype with many counts. The chain employs TRBV19 and TRBJ2-5, with 11 bases lining up with TRBD2. This CDR3 is 15 amino acids long. Per germline, CDR1 LNHDA and CDR2 SQIVND (reference sequence). Losses at the gene ends were 7 bases for V and 4 bases for J; bases not matched to a gene: 8. CDR3 bases: TGTGCCAGTACCCGAACCGGGACTAGCGGAGAGACCCAGTACTTC. Encoded protein: CASTRTGTSGETQYF. The full variable domain, in which reference TRBV19 and TRBJ2-5 provide the parts outside the CDR3, is DGGITQSPKYLFRKEGQNVTLSCEQNLNHDAMYWYRQDPGQGLRLIYYSQIVNDFQKGDIAEGYSVSREKKESFPLTVTSAQKNPTAFYLCASTRTGTSGETQYFGPGTRLLVL.

This clonotype has at least ten counts. The chain has TRBV7-3 and TRBJ1-5; D ambiguous. This CDR3 is built from 13 residues. Germline-derived CDR1 and CDR2 are SGHTA and FQGTGA. The V gene lost 3 bases and the J gene lost 4 bases, with 7 bases spanning the gap. The CDR3 protein is CASSFNINQPQHF. The DNA of the CDR3 is TGTGCCAGCAGCTTCAACATTAATCAGCCCCAGCATTTT.

CDR3 in DNA: TGTGCCAGCAGCCCTTGGGGCGGTAACACCGGGGAGCTGTTTTTT. Its translation: CASSPWGGNTGELFF. The V gene is TRBV3-1, the J gene TRBJ2-2; the D gene is possibly TRBD1 (5 bases). The germline V and J ends were trimmed by 4 bases and 2 bases, with 11 bases remaining between them. This CDR3 spans 15 amino acids. Germline loops: CDR1 LGHDT, CDR2 YNNKEL (reference sequence).

This clonotype was counted at least ten times. The chain uses TRBV20-1 and TRBJ2-4; D is uncertain. The CDR3 totals 13 residues. Trimming removed 3 bases at V and 2 bases at J, with 8 bases between. Germline loops: CDR1 DFQATT, CDR2 SNEGSKA (reference sequence). CDR3 sequence reads: CSARATSKNIQYF. Here the CDR3 DNA reads TGCAGTGCTAGGGCCACGTCCAAAAACATTCAGTACTTC.

About this clonotype: It may be a read error: a sequence one base away is much more abundant. V is TRBV6-1 and J is TRBJ2-7, with 9 bases identical to TRBD1. The V segment lost 6 bases and the J segment 5 bases; nucleotides outside the gene matches: 8. The CDR3 has 14 amino acids. Germline V gives CDR1 MNHNS, CDR2 SASEGT. CDR3 in DNA: TGTGCCAGCAGGCGGACAGGGGCGGCCCACGAGCAGTACTTC. Translating it yields CASRRTGAAHEQYF.

This clonotype was counted ten times or more. The rearrangement joins TRBV2 to TRBJ2-3; TRBD1 might be the D (5 bases). V lost 6 bases, J lost 5 bases, and 9 bases lay in between. The CDR3 extends over 12 amino acids. The germline CDR1 and CDR2 sequences are SNHLY and FYNNEI. DNA for the CDR3: TGTGCCAGCAGGGGTAGGGGAGATACGCAGTATTTT. Encoded protein: CASRGRGDTQYF.

This clonotype was counted at least ten times. The chain uses TRBV18 and TRBJ2-4; D is unresolved. The CDR3 covers 15 residues. Trimming removed 5 bases from V and 1 base from J, with 12 bases in between. CDR1 and CDR2 from the germline V gene are KGHSH and LQKENI. In nucleotides, the CDR3 is TGTGCCAGCTCATCCGAGAGGATGGCCAAAAACATTCAGTACTTC. Translated: CASSSERMAKNIQYF. Filled out from reference TRBV18 and TRBJ2-4, the complete variable domain reads NAGVMQNPRHLVRRRGQEARLRCSPMKGHSHVYWYRQLPEEGLKFMVYLQKENIIDESGMPKERFSAEFPKEGPSILRIQQVVRGDSAAYFCASSSERMAKNIQYFGAGTRLSVL.

In this sample, this clonotype turned up many times. The V gene is TRBV7-9, the J gene TRBJ2-1; 9 bases are a match to TRBD2. The trim removed 0 bases at V and 3 bases at J, leaving 3 bases unmatched. This CDR3 contains 16 residues. CDR1 is SEHNR, CDR2 FQNEAQ, per germline (reference sequence). CDR3 nucleotide sequence: TGTGCCAGCAGCTTAGCCTTAGCGGGGGTCTACAATGAGCAGTTCTTC. Encoded protein: CASSLALAGVYNEQFF.

Judged by abundance, this clonotype is medium-sized (0.01 to 0.1%). The V and J genes are TRBV15 and TRBJ1-2; possibly TRBD1 for D (6 bases). V gave up 5 bases and J gave up 7 bases, with 17 bases separating them. Germline-derived CDR1 and CDR2 are LNHNV and YYDKDF (reference sequence). The CDR3 runs 14 residues. The CDR3 nucleotides read TGTGCCACCAGCGACAGAAGTACAGGGAGTGGCTACACCTTC. This sequence encodes CATSDRSTGSGYTF. Supplemented by reference TRBV15 and TRBJ1-2, the full variable domain reads DAMVIQNPRYQVTQFGKPVTLSCSQTLNHNVMYWYQQKSSQAPKLLFHYYDKDFNNEADTPDNFQSRRPNTSFCFLDIRSPGLGDTAMYLCATSDRSTGSGYTFGSGTRLTVV.

This clonotype was counted between two and nine times. The chain employs TRBV19 and TRBJ1-2, with D possibly TRBD1 on 5 matching bases. CDR3 size: 15 residues. V was shortened by 3 bases and J by 3 bases, with 14 bases between the two germline ends. Germline CDR1 and CDR2: LNHDA and SQIVND (reference sequence). The CDR3 sequence: CASSIRDSGYYGYTF. DNA for the CDR3: TGTGCCAGTAGTATTCGGGACTCGGGGTACTATGGCTACACCTTC.

This clonotype appeared many times. The rearrangement joins TRBV19 to TRBJ1-1; tentatively, D is TRBD1 (5 bases). This CDR3 is built from 15 residues. The germline CDR1 and CDR2 sequences are LNHDA and SQIVND (reference sequence). V was pared by 1 base and J by 5 bases, with 14 bases between. CDR3 in amino acids: CASSIGQGMRTEAFF. In nucleotides, the CDR3 is TGTGCCAGTAGTATAGGTCAGGGTATGCGGACTGAAGCTTTCTTT.

This clonotype was counted many times. V is TRBV30 and J is TRBJ2-6; either TRBD1 or TRBD2 may supply D (5 bases each). CDR1 and CDR2 from the germline V gene are GTSNPN and SVGIG (reference sequence). V was pared by 1 base and J by 2 bases, with 21 bases between. The CDR3 runs 19 residues. CDR3 protein: CAWSALLRGRSTGANVLTF. The CDR3 DNA reads as TGTGCCTGGAGTGCCCTATTGAGGGGCCGCTCGACTGGGGCCAACGTCCTGACTTTC.

The chain has TRBV12-3 or TRBV12-4 and TRBJ2-1; D gene unclear. Trimming took off 6 bases at V and 7 bases at J, with 13 bases between the two ends. The CDR3 contains 13 residues. The CDR3 coding sequence is TGTGCCAGCAGCTCGGGTTTTCAGAATGAGCAGTTCTTC. It encodes CASSSGFQNEQFF.

J is TRBJ1-6 and V is TRBV12-3 or TRBV12-4; TRBD1 might be the D (5 bases). Trimming removed 3 bases from V and 9 bases from J, with 6 bases in between. This CDR3 contains 12 residues. CDR3 loop: CASSFRASPLHF. The CDR3 DNA is TGTGCCAGCAGTTTCAGGGCTTCACCCCTCCACTTT.

This clonotype was counted at least ten times. The chain joins TRBV19 to TRBJ1-1; D gene unclear. The CDR3 has 13 amino acids. V lost 3 bases, J lost 4 bases, and 9 bases lay in between. Germline V gene lookup returns CDR1 LNHDA and CDR2 SQIVND (reference sequence). DNA of the CDR3: TGTGCCAGTAGTATGTGGGGTTCCACTGAAGCTTTCTTT. Its protein is CASSMWGSTEAFF.

At least ten counts were recorded for this clonotype. The chain employs TRBV4-3 and TRBJ2-1; 12 bases align to TRBD2. This CDR3 is built from 16 residues. With 3 bases clipped from V and 9 bases from J, the junction kept 9 bases outside the gene matches. The germline V gene encodes CDR1 LGHNA and CDR2 YSLEER. The CDR3 region is CASSHSLAGGFGEQFF. The CDR3 DNA is TGCGCCAGCAGCCACTCCCTAGCGGGGGGGTTCGGTGAGCAGTTCTTC.

In this sample, this clonotype turned up many times. V gene TRBV5-1 combines with J gene TRBJ1-1, with D uncertain. The CDR3 has 14 residues. Trimming took off 1 base at V and 0 bases at J, with 7 bases between the two ends. CDR1 and CDR2 from the germline V gene are SGHRS and YFSETQ. The CDR3 sequence: CASSLTVLNTEAFF. The CDR3 region has the DNA TGCGCCAGCAGCTTGACAGTCCTGAACACTGAAGCTTTCTTT.

This clonotype came up many times. The J gene is TRBJ1-6, the V gene TRBV3-1; tentatively, D is TRBD1 (5 bases). This CDR3 contains 13 residues. The germline V and J ends were trimmed by 4 bases and 10 bases, with 11 bases remaining between them. Germline values: CDR1 LGHDT, CDR2 YNNKEL (reference sequence). DNA for the CDR3: TGTGCCAGCAGCCCCAGGGCGTCCTCACCCCTCCACTTT. Its translation is CASSPRASSPLHF.